The 14 T cell receptor beta chains below come from one sample, sequenced in a study of T cell changes during pregnancy in multiple sclerosis. Profiled with immunoSEQ multiplex PCR; TCRdb holds only in-frame clones, not every one. The sample has around 100,000 clones, approximately 90% seen once. The sequencing here drew on peripheral blood, taken after pregnancy. These receptor sequences come from a female donor with multiple sclerosis, enrolled in a pregnancy study.

The chain recombines TRBV6-6 with TRBJ1-1; D possibly corresponds to TRBD1 (5 bases). The CDR3 runs 16 residues. In germline, CDR1 is MNHNY, CDR2 SVGAGI (reference sequence). Trimming took 6 bases from V and 2 from J, leaving 19 bases between them. The CDR3 sequence is CASRDLLAGRNTEAFF. The DNA for the CDR3 is TGTGCCAGCAGAGACCTTTTGGCAGGGCGTAACACTGAAGCTTTCTTT.

This sequence joins TRBV6-1 and TRBJ1-2, with D tentatively TRBD1 (6 bases). The CDR3 is 15 amino acids. CDR1 and CDR2 from the germline V gene are MNHNS and SASEGT. Trimming stripped 3 bases from V and 1 base from J, with 12 bases between. CDR3 protein: CASSDPQGVNYGYTF. CDR3 in DNA: TGTGCCAGCAGTGACCCACAGGGAGTTAACTATGGCTACACCTTC.

DNA of the CDR3: TGCGCCAGCAGCGCCGAATTGTCAGGGGGTTCCTACGAGCAGTACTTC. It encodes CASSAELSGGSYEQYF. The chain recombines TRBV5-1 with TRBJ2-7, with 7 positions matching TRBD1. V lost 4 bases and J lost 1; bases outside the gene matches: 11. This CDR3 spans 16 amino acids. Germline V CDR1 and CDR2: SGHRS, YFSETQ.

This chain joins TRBV11-2 and TRBJ2-7; TRBD1 agrees at 8 bases. CDR1 and CDR2 from the germline V gene are SGHAT and FQNNGV. The CDR3 is made up of 13 amino acids. J gave up 7 bases and V 2 bases, and 4 bases lay outside the gene matches. CDR3 sequence: CASSLQGAREQYF. CDR3 nucleotides: TGTGCCAGCAGCTTACAGGGGGCCAGAGAGCAGTACTTC. Full variable domain (rest looked up from reference TRBV11-2 and TRBJ2-7): EAGVAQSPRYKIIEKRQSVAFWCNPISGHATLYWYQQILGQGPKLLIQFQNNGVVDDSQLPKDRFSAERLKGVDSTLKIQPAKLEDSAVYLCASSLQGAREQYFGPGTRLTVT.

The table lists this clone with a few counts. The chain couples TRBV6-1 to TRBJ1-6; D may be TRBD1 (5 bases). Trimming stripped 4 bases from V and 10 bases from J, with 11 bases between. Looked up from germline, CDR1 is MNHNS and CDR2 is SASEGT. This CDR3 is built from 13 residues. DNA for the CDR3: TGTGCCAGCAGTGCCTCAGGGTACTCACCCCTCCACTTT. Translated, it gives CASSASGYSPLHF.

The V and J genes are TRBV7-2 and TRBJ2-7; D might be TRBD1 (6 bases). CDR3 size: 13 residues. V was cut by 5 bases and J by 2 bases, with 10 bases left in between. Germline CDR1 reads SGHTA; CDR2 reads FQGNSA. The CDR3 is CASSPWTAYEQYF. The CDR3 nucleotides read TGTGCCAGCAGCCCATGGACAGCCTACGAGCAGTACTTC.

The V gene is TRBV5-6, the J gene TRBJ2-3; D is ambiguous. Germline loops: CDR1 SGHDT, CDR2 YYEEEE. The V gene lost 2 bases and the J gene lost 4 bases, with 17 bases spanning the gap. There are 16 residues in the CDR3. The CDR3 is CASSLDASAWSDTQYF. The CDR3 DNA sequence: TGTGCCAGCAGCTTAGACGCGAGCGCATGGTCAGATACGCAGTATTTT. The full variable domain, its missing parts supplied by reference TRBV5-6 and TRBJ2-3, is DAGVTQSPTHLIKTRGQQVTLRCSPKSGHDTVSWYQQALGQGPQFIFQYYEEEERQRGNFPDRFSGHQFPNYSSELNVNALLLGDSALYLCASSLDASAWSDTQYFGPGTRLTVL.

The V gene is TRBV18, the J gene TRBJ1-1, with 10 bases fitting TRBD1. The CDR3 contains 15 residues. Trimming at V came to 6 bases and at J to 5 bases, leaving 9 bases not matched to a gene. Germline CDR1 is KGHSH and CDR2 is LQKENI. CDR3: CASSPDRGHWTEAFF. The CDR3 DNA sequence: TGTGCCAGCTCCCCCGACAGGGGGCATTGGACTGAAGCTTTCTTT.

V gene TRBV6-6 combines with J gene TRBJ2-3; a possible D gene is TRBD1 (6 bases). Germline lookup yields CDR1 MNHNY and CDR2 SVGAGI (reference sequence). The CDR3 covers 16 residues. V dropped 2 bases and J dropped 4 bases, with 16 bases sitting between them. Written as DNA, the CDR3 is TGTGCCAGCAGTTACGACCGGACAGATAAACCAGATACGCAGTATTTT. It encodes CASSYDRTDKPDTQYF.

The V and J genes are TRBV9 and TRBJ1-1; D is unresolved. The CDR3 consists of 13 residues. Deletions cut 2 bases from V and 1 base from J, with 6 bases between. The germline gives CDR1 SGDLS, CDR2 YYNGEE. Here the CDR3 DNA reads TGTGCCAGCAGCGTCCACAGGAACACTGAAGCTTTCTTT. It encodes CASSVHRNTEAFF.

The rearrangement joins TRBV7-3 to TRBJ1-1; D might be TRBD1 (5 bases). Germline CDR1 is SGHTA and CDR2 is FQGTGA. The CDR3 runs to 13 residues. V was shortened by 3 bases and J by 5 bases, with 10 bases between the two germline ends. CDR3 DNA sequence: TGTGCCAGCAGCTTTTCAGGGATAACTGAAGCTTTCTTT. This gives the protein CASSFSGITEAFF.

The chain links TRBV28 to TRBJ1-1; D unresolved. The CDR3 consists of 18 residues. The ends were cut back, 1 base at V and 0 bases at J, with 18 bases in the middle. Germline V gives CDR1 MDHEN, CDR2 SYDVKM. The CDR3 DNA reads TGTGCCAGCAGTTTATCGTATTTGAGGCGGAAGATGAACACTGAAGCTTTCTTT. This encodes CASSLSYLRRKMNTEAFF.

The J gene is TRBJ1-5, the V gene TRBV27, with D possibly being TRBD1 (5 bases). V was clipped by 4 bases and J by 0 bases, with 13 bases between them. Germline V CDR1 and CDR2: MNHEY, SMNVEV (reference sequence). The CDR3 has 16 residues. DNA of the CDR3: TGTGCCAGCAGTTCCCTCACAGGAGATAGCAATCAGCCCCAGCATTTT. This gives the protein CASSSLTGDSNQPQHF.

V usage is TRBV5-1 and J usage is TRBJ1-6; a possible D gene is TRBD1 (6 bases). The CDR3 covers 14 residues. Germline values: CDR1 SGHRS, CDR2 YFSETQ. V was shortened by 4 bases and J by 6 bases, with 11 bases between the two germline ends. The CDR3: CASSLGQRNSPLHF. CDR3 DNA sequence: TGCGCCAGCAGCCTGGGACAACGTAATTCACCCCTCCACTTT.